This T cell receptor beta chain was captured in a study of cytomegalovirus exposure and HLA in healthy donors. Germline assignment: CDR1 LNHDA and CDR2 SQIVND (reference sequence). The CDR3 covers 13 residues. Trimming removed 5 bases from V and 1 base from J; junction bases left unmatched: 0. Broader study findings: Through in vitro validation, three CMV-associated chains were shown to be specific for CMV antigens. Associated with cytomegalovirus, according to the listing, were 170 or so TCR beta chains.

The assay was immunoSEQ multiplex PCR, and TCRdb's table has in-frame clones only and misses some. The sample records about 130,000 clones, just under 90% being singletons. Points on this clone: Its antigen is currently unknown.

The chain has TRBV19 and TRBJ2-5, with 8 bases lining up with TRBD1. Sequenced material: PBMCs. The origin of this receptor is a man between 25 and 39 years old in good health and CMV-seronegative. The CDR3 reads CASSGTGQETQYF. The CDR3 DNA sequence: TGTGCCAGTAGTGGGACAGGCCAAGAGACCCAGTACTTC.